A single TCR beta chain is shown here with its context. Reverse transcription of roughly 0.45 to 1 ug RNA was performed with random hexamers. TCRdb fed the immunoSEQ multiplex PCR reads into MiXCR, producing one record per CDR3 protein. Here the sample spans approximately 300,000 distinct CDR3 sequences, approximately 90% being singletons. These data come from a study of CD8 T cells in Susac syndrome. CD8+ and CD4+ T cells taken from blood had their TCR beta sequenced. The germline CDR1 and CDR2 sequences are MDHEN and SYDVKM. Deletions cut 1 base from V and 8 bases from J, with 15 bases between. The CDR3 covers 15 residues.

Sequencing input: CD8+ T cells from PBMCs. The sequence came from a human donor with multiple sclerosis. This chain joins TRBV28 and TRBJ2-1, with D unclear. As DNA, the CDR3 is TGTGCCAGCAGTTTATCCTTAGACACCTTGGATGAGCAGTTCTTC. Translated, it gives CASSLSLDTLDEQFF.